One sample yielded the 17 T cell receptor beta chains listed below, sequenced in a study of T-cell reconstitution after alpha-beta-depleted transplantation in children. Preparation of the TCRbeta library was carried out with unique molecular identifiers. One entry per CDR3 protein, called by TCRdb with MiXCR from the PCR reads. The data contain around 300,000 distinct CDR3 sequences, roughly 10% of them seen just once; the ten biggest clones take up 23%. The starting material was peripheral blood, obtained 180 days after TCRalphabeta/CD19-depleted stem cell transplant. The receptors were gathered from a male patient aged 2-9 years who had a stem cell transplant for chronic granulomatous disease, so the T cells may come from the graft donor.

This chain joins TRBV29-1 and TRBJ2-7; no clear D gene. Near its end, the DNA agrees better with TRBJ2-1, so the J call may be wrong. CDR3 length: 14 residues. Germline V CDR1 and CDR2: SQVTM, ANQGSEA. The CDR3 sequence: CSVAARSSYNEQFF. The CDR3 bases are TGCAGCGTTGCGGCCCGCAGCTCCTACAATGAGCAGTTCTTC.

This clonotype was detected many times. The rearrangement links TRBV6-5 to TRBJ1-1, with no clear D. The CDR3 loop spans 15 amino acids. The germline CDR1 and CDR2 sequences are MNHEY and SVGAGI. Deletions cut 2 bases from V and 5 bases from J, with 15 bases between. CDR3 coding DNA: TGTGCCAGCAGTTACCTACTTGGGTCGGGTACTGAAGCTTTCTTT. Encoded protein: CASSYLLGSGTEAFF.

This clonotype appeared many times. This chain uses TRBV5-1 with TRBJ1-3; the D is unclear. The CDR3 covers 16 residues. V was cut by 4 bases and J by 4 bases, with 18 bases left in between. The germline gives CDR1 SGHRS, CDR2 YFSETQ. This chain's CDR3 is CASSPVINFSGNTIYF. The CDR3 DNA reads as TGCGCCAGCAGCCCAGTGATAAATTTCTCCGGAAACACCATATATTTT.

This clonotype was detected ten times or more. V and J are TRBV7-6 and TRBJ2-5; 12 nucleotides align to TRBD1. Germline V gives CDR1 SGHVS, CDR2 FNYEAQ. The J segment lost 2 bases and the V segment lost 4 bases, leaving 11 bases of the junction unmatched. The length of the CDR3 is 18 residues. The CDR3 loop reads CASSSAKGDRGQQETQYF. CDR3 coding DNA: TGTGCCAGCAGCTCAGCGAAAGGGGACAGGGGGCAGCAAGAGACCCAGTACTTC. The whole variable domain, remainder taken from reference TRBV7-6 and TRBJ2-5, is GAGVSQSPRYKVTKRGQDVALRCDPISGHVSLYWYRQALGQGPEFLTYFNYEAQQDKSGLPNDRFSAERPEGSISTLTIQRTEQRDSAMYRCASSSAKGDRGQQETQYFGPGTRLLVL.

This clonotype has a count of ten or more. The rearrangement links TRBV7-8 to TRBJ2-6, with TRBD2 matching 8 bases. From germline, CDR1 is SGHVS and CDR2 FQNEAQ. Germline trimming cut 2 bases from V and 3 bases from J; bases unmatched to any gene: 6. The CDR3 is made up of 17 amino acids. The CDR3 DNA is TGTGCCAGCAGCTTAACGCGGGGGGCTGATGGGGCCAACGTCCTGACTTTC. Protein sequence: CASSLTRGADGANVLTF.

This clonotype was seen at least ten times. The chain recombines TRBV15 with TRBJ2-2; D is undetermined. CDR3 size: 14 residues. V was pared by 0 bases and J by 7 bases, with 9 bases between. CDR1 LNHNV and CDR2 YYDKDF come from the germline V gene (reference sequence). CDR3 in DNA: TGTGCCACCAGCAGAGATAGGAACCTCGGGGAGCTGTTTTTT. This translates into CATSRDRNLGELFF. Full variable domain (rest looked up from reference TRBV15 and TRBJ2-2): DAMVIQNPRYQVTQFGKPVTLSCSQTLNHNVMYWYQQKSSQAPKLLFHYYDKDFNNEADTPDNFQSRRPNTSFCFLDIRSPGLGDTAMYLCATSRDRNLGELFFGEGSRLTVL.

This clonotype was observed many times. This chain connects TRBV12-3 or TRBV12-4 to TRBJ2-3; D is unresolved. V was trimmed by 2 bases and J by 0 bases, leaving 9 bases between them. This CDR3 has 15 amino acids. The CDR3 here is CASSLRGLSTDTQYF. Here the CDR3 DNA reads TGTGCCAGCAGTTTACGTGGCCTTAGCACAGATACGCAGTATTTT.

This chain joins TRBV19 and TRBJ2-1; D might be TRBD1 (5 bases). Germline loops: CDR1 LNHDA, CDR2 SQIVND (reference sequence). The CDR3 has 10 amino acids. Trimming removed 11 bases at V and 10 bases at J, with 12 bases between. The CDR3 nucleotides are TGTGCCCGAAGGGGCAGGGAGCAGTTCTTC. Encoded protein: CARRGREQFF.

This clonotype was detected many times. The chain recombines TRBV5-1 with TRBJ2-5; D call uncertain. The V gene lost 5 bases and the J gene lost 1 base, with 9 bases spanning the gap. The length of the CDR3 is 13 residues. Germline V gives CDR1 SGHRS, CDR2 YFSETQ. The CDR3 region has the DNA TGCGCCAGCAGATCGGGCATCCAAGAGACCCAGTACTTC. Its protein is CASRSGIQETQYF.

The CDR3 bases are TGTGCCAGCAGCTTAAACCGGGGACAGGGCTACGGCTACACCTTC. This gives the protein CASSLNRGQGYGYTF. The chain employs TRBV5-6 and TRBJ1-2; 9 bases line up with TRBD1. This CDR3 has 15 amino acids. The trim removed 2 bases at V and 8 bases at J, leaving 10 bases unmatched. CDR1 is SGHDT, CDR2 YYEEEE, per germline.

This clonotype has just a few counts. The chain couples TRBV19 to TRBJ2-1; 12 nucleotides align to TRBD2. Trimming at V came to 1 base and at J to 4 bases, leaving 5 bases not matched to a gene. CDR3 size: 17 residues. Germline CDR1 LNHDA, CDR2 SQIVND (reference sequence). The CDR3 loop is CASSIGLAGGLYNEQFF. CDR3 nucleotides: TGTGCCAGTAGTATAGGTCTAGCGGGGGGGCTATACAATGAGCAGTTCTTC.

V and J are TRBV4-2 and TRBJ2-6; no clear D. Germline V CDR1 and CDR2: LGHNA, YNFKEQ. There are 16 residues in the CDR3. Trimming took 10 bases from V and 3 from J, leaving 19 bases between them. The CDR3 is CAMGLRVLFGANVLTF. The CDR3 bases are TGTGCCATGGGCTTACGGGTCCTCTTTGGGGCCAACGTCCTGACTTTC.

The genes are TRBV9 and TRBJ2-7; no clear D gene. With 3 bases removed from V and 3 bases from J, the gap between germline ends came to 13 bases. CDR1 and CDR2 from the germline V gene are SGDLS and YYNGEE. This CDR3 spans 14 amino acids. The CDR3 region is CASSGDPDRYEQYF. The DNA for the CDR3 is TGTGCCAGCAGCGGAGACCCGGACCGCTACGAGCAGTACTTC. The variable domain in full, with the rest retrieved from reference TRBV9 and TRBJ2-7, is DSGVTQTPKHLITATGQRVTLRCSPRSGDLSVYWYQQSLDQGLQFLIQYYNGEERAKGNILERFSAQQFPDLHSELNLSSLELGDSALYFCASSGDPDRYEQYFGPGTRLTVT.

This clonotype was counted ten times or more. The chain links TRBV5-1 to TRBJ2-3; tentatively, D is TRBD1 (6 bases). CDR1 and CDR2 from the germline V gene are SGHRS and YFSETQ. The CDR3 spans 12 residues. V lost 4 bases to trimming and J lost 7 bases, with 10 bases between them. The CDR3 reads CASSIGQHTQYF. The CDR3 coding sequence is TGCGCCAGCAGCATTGGACAGCATACGCAGTATTTT.

This chain connects TRBV25-1 to TRBJ2-5; a weak D match, TRBD2 (5 bases). The germline V gene has CDR1 MGHDK and CDR2 SYGVNS. The CDR3 runs 17 residues. Trimming pared 1 base from V and 5 bases from J, leaving 20 bases between. In DNA, the CDR3 is TGTGCCAGCAGTGAATTATTAAAGGGATCTTCGGGGGAGACCCAGTACTTC. Protein sequence: CASSELLKGSSGETQYF.

This clonotype has a count of ten or more. The chain carries TRBV5-1 and TRBJ1-2, with 7 bases that match TRBD1. The germline V gene encodes CDR1 SGHRS and CDR2 YFSETQ. The V segment lost 4 bases and the J segment 3 bases; nucleotides outside the gene matches: 3. CDR3 size: 13 residues. The DNA for the CDR3 is TGCGCCAGCAGCGCAACAGGGGACTATGGCTACACCTTC. It codes for CASSATGDYGYTF.

This clonotype came up many times. The chain links TRBV7-8 to TRBJ2-7; D is ambiguous. CDR3 size: 12 residues. Germline V gene data show CDR1 as SGHVS and CDR2 as FQNEAQ. Trimming shortened V by 3 bases and J by 3 bases, and 6 bases separated the two germline ends. The CDR3 is CASSLVHYEQYF. The CDR3 DNA reads TGTGCCAGCAGCTTGGTTCACTACGAGCAGTACTTC.